This T cell receptor beta chain was documented in a study of T cell clonality in common variable immunodeficiency. Both groups were predominantly of Caucasian heritage. Trimming removed 0 bases from V and 1 base from J; junction bases left unmatched: 10. CDR3 length equals 17 residues. Germline CDR1 reads GTSNPN; CDR2 reads SVGIG (reference sequence). Here immunoSEQ multiplex PCR was the method, and the copy in TCRdb shows in-frame clones only, minus some. The sample has under 35,000 clones, none seen only once. General study findings and limits: Links between repertoire features and CVID complications were heterogeneity-limited.

This clone was counted ten times or more. Its target is not known. The missing CDR3 end, 3 residues past where the read stops, is filled in from the germline J gene. The sample taken for sequencing was peripheral blood mononuclear cells. This clonotype originated in a person aged 18 to 75 in good health. The chain uses TRBV30 and TRBJ2-7; TRBD1 matches 9 bases. CDR3: CAWSVRTTGGKSYEQYF. The sequenced CDR3 bases are TGTGCCTGGAGTGTACGGACCACAGGGGGCAAGTCCTACGAG.